A selection of T cell receptor beta chains follows, all from one sample in a study of cytomegalovirus exposure and HLA in healthy donors. Clones were sequenced by immunoSEQ multiplex PCR, and TCRdb holds only the in-frame ones, with some missing. The table lists 76,000 or so clones, approximately 93% of them singletons. Specimen: PBMCs. Every receptor here comes from a woman younger than 30 in good health and CMV-seropositive. The CDR3 runs from the conserved cysteine through the conserved F or W. The D gene is left open where the match is weak. Rows may omit the clone size; those that give it use once, few, many or a size class.

>TRBJ2-7|medium-sized|TRBD2|TRBV4-2
TGTGCCAGCAGCCAAGGACTAGCCCCCTCCTACGAGCAGTACTTC
CASSQGLAPSYEQYF
>TRBJ1-2|.|.|TRBV5-6
TGTGCCAGCAGCTTGGAGGCCAGGGTCGTCTATGGCTACACCTTC
CASSLEARVVYGYTF
>TRBJ1-2|once|.|TRBV7-9
TGTGCCAGCAGCTTATCGAACGGGGAACACTATGGCTACACCTTC
CASSLSNGEHYGYTF
>TRBJ1-2|.|TRBD1|TRBV6-5
TGTGCCAGCCAATTCTCCCAGGGGGCGGATGGCTACACCTTC
CASQFSQGADGYTF
>TRBJ1-5|.|.|TRBV28
TGTGCCAGCAGTTTACATACGTCGGTGGGCAGCAATCAGCCCCAGCATTTT
CASSLHTSVGSNQPQHF
>TRBJ2-7|.|TRBD1|TRBV6-5
TGTGCCACTTCGACAGGGCCATCGGACGAGCAGTACTTC
CATSTGPSDEQYF
>TRBJ2-7|.|TRBD1|TRBV5-1
TGCGCCAGCAGCCCGACCGGGACAGGGGGCGAGCAGTACTTC
CASSPTGTGGEQYF
>TRBJ2-3|.|TRBD1|TRBV7-8
TGTGCCAGCAGCTCTTCGACAGGGGCGCAGTATTTT
CASSSSTGAQYF
>TRBJ2-1|.|.|TRBV6-5
TGTGCCAGCAGTTTAGATCTGGACAGCTCCTACAATGAGCAGTTCTTC
CASSLDLDSSYNEQFF
>TRBJ2-1|.|.|TRBV6-6
TGTGCCAGCACGGCGGTCCGCTCCTACAATGAGCAGTTCTTC
CASTAVRSYNEQFF
>TRBJ2-3|.|TRBD2|TRBV6-6
TGTGCCAGCAGTTCCCCGGGGGGGGGAGACACAGATACGCAGTATTTT
CASSSPGGGDTDTQYF
>TRBJ1-3|.|TRBD1|TRBV7-9
TGTGCCAGCAGCCGGACAGGGGATGGAAACACCATATATTTT
CASSRTGDGNTIYF
>TRBJ1-2|.|.|TRBV2
TGTGCCAGCAGCCGCAGGGACTCTAACTATGGCTACACCTTC
CASSRRDSNYGYTF
>TRBJ2-7|.|TRBD2|TRBV2
TGTGCCAGCAGCGCAGTTCGACTAGCGGAATTCCACGAGCAGTACTTC
CASSAVRLAEFHEQYF
>TRBJ1-2|.|TRBD1|TRBV9
TGTGCCAGCAGCGTAGGTCTAGGGGGCGACTATGGCTACACCTTC
CASSVGLGGDYGYTF
>TRBJ2-4|.|TRBD2|TRBV6-6
TGTGCCAGCAGGAAGACTAGCGGGGGAACCAAAAACATTCAGTACTTC
CASRKTSGGTKNIQYF
>TRBJ2-3|.|TRBD2|TRBV7-3
TGTGCCAGCAGCTTAACCGGGACTACAACAGATACGCAGTATTTT
CASSLTGTTTDTQYF
>TRBJ1-5|.|.|TRBV7-6
TGTGCCAGCAGCCCACAATTTAATCAGCCCCAGCATTTT
CASSPQFNQPQHF
>TRBJ1-1|few|.|TRBV29-1
TGCAGCGTGGAGGACAGCACTGAAGCTTTCTTT
CSVEDSTEAFF
>TRBJ2-1|.|.|TRBV28
TGTGCCAGCAGTTTTTCTTTGGGGAGGAATGAGCAGTTCTTC
CASSFSLGRNEQFF
>TRBJ2-5|.|.|TRBV5-6
TGTGCCAGCAGCTTGGATATTTTTACTGCATCGGAGACCCAGTACTTC
CASSLDIFTASETQYF
>TRBJ1-1|.|.|TRBV6-6
TGTGCCAGCAGAAGGAGTTTGGAGGGCTTAGAAGCTTTCTTT
CASRRSLEGLEAFF
>TRBJ2-7|.|.|TRBV27
TGTGCCAGCAGTCCTCGGACCGCGATAGGGGTCTACGAGCAGTACTTC
CASSPRTAIGVYEQYF
>TRBJ2-7|.|.|TRBV7-2
TGTGCCAGCAGCTTAGTGATGGGTACGGGCGAGCAGTACTTC
CASSLVMGTGEQYF
>TRBJ2-5|.|.|TRBV27
TGTGCCAGCGGTAGGGGTTCGGAGACCCAGTACTTC
CASGRGSETQYF
>TRBJ1-5|.|.|TRBV4-2
TGTGCCAGCAGCCAAGGCAGGGATCCTCAGCCCCAGCATTTT
CASSQGRDPQPQHF
>TRBJ2-7|.|TRBD2|TRBV7-2
TGTGCCAGCAGTTATACTAGCGGGAGTTACTACGAGCAGTACTTC
CASSYTSGSYYEQYF
>TRBJ2-5|.|TRBD1|TRBV4-2
TGTGCCAGCAGCCAAGGAAGACAGGGTGGGCAAGAGACCCAGTACTTC
CASSQGRQGGQETQYF
>TRBJ2-1|.|.|TRBV10-3
TGTGCCATCAGTGAGCCTCCGAATACCAGACAGTTGGGTGAGCAGTTCTTC
CAISEPPNTRQLGEQFF
>TRBJ2-7|.|TRBD2|TRBV28
TGTGCCAGCAGTTTGCGGGGGGCTACCTACGAGCAGTACTTC
CASSLRGATYEQYF
>TRBJ2-1|.|TRBD1|TRBV11-1
TGTGCCAGCAGCCCCCGGCAGGGGGTGAACAATGAGCAGTTCTTC
CASSPRQGVNNEQFF
>TRBJ1-3|.|TRBD1|TRBV4-2
TGTGCCAGCAGCCAATTGGACAGGGGTGGAAACACCATATATTTT
CASSQLDRGGNTIYF